The 24 T cell receptor beta chains given below trace back to one sample, sequenced in a study of cytomegalovirus exposure and HLA in healthy donors. Primers included in the PCR were 60 Vbeta and 13 Jbeta primers. Sequenced by immunoSEQ multiplex PCR; TCRdb stores in-frame clones only, minus some. The sample shows roughly 130,000 clones, under 90% of them seen only once. The sequenced sample was PBMCs. The receptors were gathered from a man aged 18-30 years in good health and CMV-seronegative.

This chain uses TRBV9 with TRBJ2-1; D perhaps matches TRBD1 (6 bases). The CDR3 contains 14 residues. Germline V gene lookup returns CDR1 SGDLS and CDR2 YYNGEE. Trimming removed 5 bases from V and 0 bases from J, with 9 bases in between. CDR3: CASSKQGSYNEQFF. The CDR3 DNA reads as TGTGCCAGCAGTAAACAGGGCTCCTACAATGAGCAGTTCTTC.

The chain couples TRBV7-9 to TRBJ2-2, with D uncertain. Trimming pared 6 bases from V and 5 bases from J, leaving 13 bases between. The CDR3 extends over 14 amino acids. Germline CDR1 and CDR2: SEHNR and FQNEAQ (reference sequence). CDR3 residues: CASRPDDTTGELFF. As DNA, the CDR3 is TGTGCCAGCAGGCCTGATGACACGACCGGGGAGCTGTTTTTT.

With respect to this clone: The same CDR3 also results from other DNA sequences found in this sample. The rearrangement uses TRBV7-6 and TRBJ1-6; TRBD1 might be the D (5 bases). The germline V and J ends were trimmed by 3 bases and 7 bases, with 13 bases remaining between them. CDR3 length: 15 residues. CDR1 is SGHVS and CDR2 is FNYEAQ in the germline V gene. CDR3 DNA sequence: TGTGCCAGCAGCTTGAAGGGGTTGGGCAATTCACCCCTCCACTTT. It encodes CASSLKGLGNSPLHF.

V and J are TRBV7-8 and TRBJ2-2, with D maybe TRBD2 (5 bases). This CDR3 comprises 16 residues. CDR1 and CDR2 from the germline V gene are SGHVS and FQNEAQ. The V gene lost 2 bases and the J gene lost 3 bases, with 13 bases spanning the gap. The CDR3 sequence is CASSLFSGFHTGELFF. The CDR3 DNA sequence: TGTGCCAGCAGCTTATTTTCGGGGTTCCACACCGGGGAGCTGTTTTTT. The full variable domain, in which reference TRBV7-8 and TRBJ2-2 provide the parts outside the CDR3, is GAGVSQSPRYKVAKRGQDVALRCDPISGHVSLFWYQQALGQGPEFLTYFQNEAQLDKSGLPSDRFFAERPEGSVSTLKIQRTQQEDSAVYLCASSLFSGFHTGELFFGEGSRLTVL.

In this sample, this clone turned up a few times. The chain carries TRBV4-2 and TRBJ1-1; D might be TRBD1 (6 bases). V lost 0 bases, J lost 4 bases, and 15 bases lay in between. This CDR3 spans 16 amino acids. The germline gives CDR1 LGHNA, CDR2 YNFKEQ. This CDR3 is CASSQDRGGMGTEAFF. In DNA, the CDR3 is TGTGCCAGCAGCCAAGACAGGGGAGGGATGGGCACTGAAGCTTTCTTT.

The genes are TRBV29-1 and TRBJ2-7; 11 nucleotides match TRBD1. This CDR3 contains 13 residues. In germline, CDR1 is SQVTM, CDR2 ANQGSEA. After removal of 4 bases from V and 6 bases from J, the junction contained 5 bases not matched to a gene. The CDR3 DNA reads as TGCAGCGTTGCTCTGGACAGGGGGCTCGAGCAGTACTTC. Translated: CSVALDRGLEQYF.

The rearrangement joins TRBV5-1 to TRBJ1-5; the D gene is possibly TRBD1 (6 bases). The CDR3 spans 14 residues. Looked up from germline, CDR1 is SGHRS and CDR2 is YFSETQ. V lost 0 bases and J 5 bases, leaving 9 bases between the germline ends. The CDR3 protein is CASSLGPGDQPQHF. In DNA, the CDR3 is TGCGCCAGCAGCTTGGGGCCAGGGGATCAGCCCCAGCATTTT.

In its sample, this clone was seen a few times. The chain is built from TRBV7-9 and TRBJ1-1; TRBD1 matches at 7 bases. Germline V lookup: CDR1 SEHNR, CDR2 FQNEAQ (reference sequence). Trimming cost V 6 bases and J 6 bases; bases outside gene matches: 10. The CDR3 runs to 14 residues. The CDR3 is CASRADREVSEAFF. CDR3 nucleotides: TGTGCCAGCAGAGCAGACAGGGAGGTGTCTGAAGCTTTCTTT.

This chain uses TRBV4-1 with TRBJ2-7; 9 bases fit TRBD1. The germline CDR1 and CDR2 sequences are MGHRA and YSYEKL. The CDR3 contains 17 residues. Trimming cost V 5 bases and J 6 bases; bases outside gene matches: 17. In DNA form, the CDR3 reads TGCGCCAGCAGCACCCCACTACGGGACAGGGTACCCGGCGAGCAGTACTTC. Translating gives CASSTPLRDRVPGEQYF.

The rearrangement uses TRBV2 and TRBJ2-6; D is unresolved. V was cut by 8 bases and J by 1 base, with 9 bases left in between. This CDR3 has 14 amino acids. Per the germline V gene, CDR1 is SNHLY and CDR2 is FYNNEI. The CDR3 DNA reads TGTGCCAGCTCCGCGGATTCTGGGGCCAACGTCCTGACTTTC. Protein sequence: CASSADSGANVLTF.

This rearrangement joins TRBV6-5 to TRBJ2-3; a possible D gene is TRBD2 (6 bases). The CDR3 is made up of 15 amino acids. V lost 4 bases, J lost 3 bases, and 14 bases lay in between. CDR1 MNHEY and CDR2 SVGAGI come from the germline V gene. CDR3 amino acids: CASSSGLPGTDTQYF. The DNA of the CDR3 is TGTGCCAGCAGTTCCGGACTACCGGGGACAGATACGCAGTATTTT.

The gene calls are TRBV7-9 and TRBJ1-1; D perhaps matches TRBD1 (6 bases). Trimming pared 2 bases from V and 5 bases from J, leaving 15 bases between. The CDR3 sequence is 15 residues long. The germline V gene has CDR1 SEHNR and CDR2 FQNEAQ (reference sequence). CDR3 sequence reads: CASSLRQGLGTEAFF. The CDR3 DNA reads TGTGCCAGCAGCTTAAGGCAGGGGCTCGGGACTGAAGCTTTCTTT.

This clone was recorded a few times. The chain has TRBV6-6 and TRBJ1-3; D uncertain. The CDR3 consists of 15 residues. Trimming removed 3 bases at V and 4 bases at J, with 13 bases between. Germline lookup yields CDR1 MNHNY and CDR2 SVGAGI (reference sequence). The CDR3 region has the DNA TGTGCCAGCAGTTATCCCGAGGCCTCCGGAAACACCATATATTTT. It specifies CASSYPEASGNTIYF.

The rearrangement uses TRBV4-3 and TRBJ1-3; D perhaps matches TRBD1 (5 bases). V lost 0 bases and J lost 5, with 14 bases in between. Germline V gene data show CDR1 as LGHNA and CDR2 as YSLEER. This CDR3 region has 16 residues. In DNA, the CDR3 is TGCGCCAGCAGCCAAGATCTGGGTCAGGGAAGAAACACCATATATTTT. Residues: CASSQDLGQGRNTIYF.

The genes are TRBV28 and TRBJ2-7; a weak D match, TRBD2 (7 bases). V shed 8 bases and J shed 2 bases, with 16 bases lying between them. Germline CDR1 is MDHEN and CDR2 is SYDVKM. The CDR3 consists of 14 residues. The CDR3 here is CASVLGGPPYEQYF. The DNA of the CDR3 is TGTGCCAGCGTACTGGGGGGGCCTCCCTACGAGCAGTACTTC.

This chain links TRBV9 with TRBJ2-2, with D possibly matching TRBD1 (5 bases). V shed 0 bases and J shed 0 bases, with 21 bases lying between them. The CDR3 is made up of 20 amino acids. From germline, CDR1 is SGDLS and CDR2 YYNGEE. DNA for the CDR3: TGTGCCAGCAGCGTAGCTTTTCCCACGGTTGGCAGGGCGAACACCGGGGAGCTGTTTTTT. Protein product: CASSVAFPTVGRANTGELFF.

The chain carries TRBV27 and TRBJ1-2; D is perhaps TRBD1 (5 bases). CDR1 is MNHEY, CDR2 SMNVEV, per germline (reference sequence). The CDR3 contains 15 residues. The V end was cut by 6 bases, the J end by 4 bases, with 18 bases between. In nucleotides, the CDR3 is TGTGCCAGCAGAACCCGCGACGGGGGATCCTATGGCTACACCTTC. It specifies CASRTRDGGSYGYTF.

The V call is TRBV7-7, the J call TRBJ1-1, with D possibly being TRBD1 (5 bases). The CDR3 has 13 residues. Germline V gene data show CDR1 as SSHAT and CDR2 as FNYEAQ (reference sequence). Between the trimmed V and J ends, which lost 5 bases and 10 bases, there was a span of 17 bases. The CDR3 sequence: CASSLQLGGAAFF. CDR3 in DNA: TGTGCCAGCAGCCTTCAACTCGGGGGTGCAGCTTTCTTT.

As regards this clone: Other DNA sequences within the sample encode an identical CDR3. The chain carries TRBV7-9 and TRBJ1-1; 7 bases are shared with TRBD1. The ends lost 3 bases at V and 2 bases at J; junction bases unmatched: 3. CDR3 size: 14 residues. Germline CDR1 SEHNR, CDR2 FQNEAQ (reference sequence). The CDR3 protein is CASSFDRANTEAFF. The CDR3, as DNA: TGTGCCAGCAGCTTTGACAGGGCTAACACTGAAGCTTTCTTT.

The V call is TRBV27, the J call TRBJ2-7; D is perhaps TRBD1 (6 bases). Trimming took off 7 bases at V and 3 bases at J, with 19 bases between the two ends. This CDR3 is built from 15 residues. Germline V gives CDR1 MNHEY, CDR2 SMNVEV (reference sequence). CDR3 amino acids: CASKSVMGAHYEQYF. The CDR3 nucleotides are TGTGCCAGCAAATCCGTAATGGGGGCGCACTACGAGCAGTACTTC.

The CDR3 coding sequence is TGCGCCAGCAGCCAAGGACAGTTAGGCAATCAGCCCCAGCATTTT. Encoded protein: CASSQGQLGNQPQHF. This chain joins TRBV4-1 and TRBJ1-5; tentative D call: TRBD1 (5 bases). Deletions cut 1 base from V and 2 bases from J, with 9 bases between. The CDR3 loop spans 15 amino acids. Germline CDR1 and CDR2: MGHRA and YSYEKL.

J is TRBJ1-3 and V is TRBV5-4, with a tentative D call TRBD1 (5 bases). Germline assignment: CDR1 SGHNT and CDR2 YYREEE (reference sequence). This CDR3 has 15 amino acids. V was cut by 0 bases and J by 4 bases, with 11 bases left in between. The CDR3 bases are TGTGCCAGCAGCTTGGGACAGACCAGGGGAAACACCATATATTTT. This encodes CASSLGQTRGNTIYF.

The rearrangement joins TRBV9 to TRBJ1-6, with 8 nucleotides matching TRBD1. The J segment lost 13 bases and the V segment lost 4 bases, leaving 13 bases of the junction unmatched. The CDR3 runs to 15 residues. Germline CDR1 SGDLS, CDR2 YYNGEE. The CDR3 spells CASSSRGTGLLPLHF. In nucleotides, the CDR3 is TGTGCCAGCAGCTCCAGGGGGACAGGACTCCTCCCCCTCCACTTT. The full variable domain, rest sourced from reference TRBV9 and TRBJ1-6, is DSGVTQTPKHLITATGQRVTLRCSPRSGDLSVYWYQQSLDQGLQFLIQYYNGEERAKGNILERFSAQQFPDLHSELNLSSLELGDSALYFCASSSRGTGLLPLHFGNGTRLTVT.

The chain recombines TRBV11-2 with TRBJ2-3, with 7 bases matching TRBD2. CDR1 SGHAT and CDR2 FQNNGV come from the germline V gene. The CDR3 has 12 residues. Trimming cost V 5 bases and J 6 bases; bases outside gene matches: 2. The CDR3 DNA reads TGTGCCAGCAGCCCCGGGGGGGATACGCAGTATTTT. This translates into CASSPGGDTQYF.